This TCR beta chain comes out of a study of T cell therapy after organ transplantation. The V end was cut by 4 bases, the J end by 4 bases, with 9 bases between. The CDR3 is 12 amino acids. Germline CDR1 is SGHRS and CDR2 is YFSETQ. Notes on this clone: The antigen is unknown.

Clones were sequenced by immunoSEQ multiplex PCR, and TCRdb holds only the in-frame ones, with some missing. The sample lists 51,000 or so clones; approximately 94% were seen once. Sequencing was performed on CD8+ T cells from blood, taken before autologous CMV-specific T cell therapy. The V gene is TRBV5-1, the J gene TRBJ2-7; possibly TRBD1 for D (6 bases). This TCR was sampled from a human patient who had received a solid organ transplant and had CMV disease. CDR3 sequence reads: CASSQGQYEQYF. CDR3 in DNA: TGCGCCAGCAGCCAAGGACAGTACGAGCAGTACTTC. Looking up the rest from reference TRBV5-1 and TRBJ2-7 gives the full variable domain: KAGVTQTPRYLIKTRGQQVTLSCSPISGHRSVSWYQQTPGQGLQFLFEYFSETQRNKGNFPGRFSGRQFSNSRSEMNVSTLELGDSALYLCASSQGQYEQYFGPGTRLTVT.